These T cell receptor beta chains were read from a single sample in a study of shared clonotypes between healthy human individuals. TCRdb's copy holds only in-frame clones and misses some; the assay was immunoSEQ multiplex PCR. The data contain over 850,000 clones, 75% to 80% of them singletons. Sequenced: memory CD4+ T cells from PBMCs. These receptors were obtained from a man between 18 and 35 years old in good health. Some clones in this sample may be carry-over from other donors' samples. CDR3s include the opening cysteine and the closing phenylalanine or tryptophan. The D gene is left open where the match is weak. Expanded clones are given a class, and other clones once, few, many or no size at all.

D gene	clone size	V gene	J gene	CDR3 protein	CDR3 DNA
.	.	TRBV4-2	TRBJ1-1	CASSQGSSGAFF	TGTGCCAGCAGCCAGGGCTCCTCCGGTGCTTTCTTT
.	.	TRBV7-2	TRBJ2-3	CASSLVSSADTQYF	TGTGCCAGCAGCTTAGTCTCTAGCGCAGATACGCAGTATTTT
TRBD1	once	TRBV29-1	TRBJ2-1	CSALGQEKSAYNEQFF	TGCAGCGCCTTGGGACAGGAAAAATCCGCCTACAATGAGCAGTTCTTC
.	.	TRBV7-8	TRBJ2-7	CASSFLGEYGGEQYF	TGTGCCAGCAGCTTTCTAGGTGAATATGGAGGCGAGCAGTACTTC
.	.	TRBV7-9	TRBJ2-2	CASSDLSGYTGELFF	TGTGCCAGCAGCGACCTTTCGGGATACACCGGGGAGCTGTTTTTT
.	.	TRBV5-1	TRBJ2-3	CASSHRDLKDTQYF	TGCGCCAGCAGCCACAGGGACCTCAAGGATACGCAGTATTTT
TRBD2	.	TRBV2	TRBJ2-1	CASSPRTSRTYNEQFF	TGTGCCAGCAGTCCCCGGACTAGCCGGACCTACAATGAGCAGTTCTTC
.	few	TRBV16	TRBJ2-7	CASSQRAGLGYEQYF	TGTGCCAGCAGCCAGCGTGCCGGGCTAGGGTACGAGCAGTACTTC
TRBD1	.	TRBV30	TRBJ1-1	CAWRPGGMNTEAFF	TGTGCCTGGAGGCCAGGGGGTATGAACACTGAAGCTTTCTTT
.	.	TRBV28	TRBJ1-2	CARYSGTPNYGYTF	TGTGCCAGATATTCCGGGACGCCGAACTATGGCTACACCTTC
TRBD1	few	TRBV6-1	TRBJ1-2	CASSATGGNYGYTF	TGTGCCAGCAGTGCGACAGGGGGTAACTATGGCTACACCTTC
.	.	TRBV29-1	TRBJ1-1	CSVQRNSLRANTEAFF	TGCAGCGTTCAGCGAAACTCCCTCAGGGCGAACACTGAAGCTTTCTTT
TRBD1	.	TRBV6-1	TRBJ2-7	CASSEEPMTRTGGGYEQYF	TGTGCCAGCAGTGAAGAGCCCATGACTCGGACAGGGGGCGGCTACGAGCAGTACTTC
.	.	TRBV18	TRBJ2-1	CASSQLLDNEQFF	TGTGCCAGCTCACAATTGCTGGACAATGAGCAGTTCTTC